Listed below are T cell receptor beta chains from one sample, sequenced in a study of CD8+ T cells in alopecia areata. The data were produced by immunoSEQ multiplex PCR, yet TCRdb's version contains in-frame clones alone and is incomplete. This repertoire shows about 220,000 clones, around 57% found once; its top ten account for 1.6%. The sample was CD4+ T cells sorted from blood, taken at week 4, from a patient treated with tofacitinib. The receptors were sampled from a human donor with alopecia areata. Each CDR3 is given with its conserved first and last residue. Fields, in order: D gene, V gene, clone size, J gene, CDR3 DNA, CDR3 protein. D genes are given only for firm matches. Size is stated for part of the rows, as once, few or many counts, or as a class when the clone is expanded.

.,TRBV19,.,TRBJ2-6,TGTGCCAGTAGTAGGGCAGCCGTTCTTGGGGCCAACGTCCTGACTTTC,CASSRAAVLGANVLTF
TRBD1,TRBV19,many,TRBJ1-5,TGTGCCAGTAGTGTGGGACAGGCTAGCAATCAGCCCCAGCATTTT,CASSVGQASNQPQHF
TRBD1,TRBV27,.,TRBJ1-6,TGTGCCACTACGGACAGGGGCAATTCACCCCTCCACTTT,CATTDRGNSPLHF
.,TRBV6-1,.,TRBJ1-5,TGTGCCAGCACCGATTTGAGTCAGCCCCAGCATTTT,CASTDLSQPQHF
.,TRBV30,few,TRBJ1-4,TGTGCCTCGGGACACAGTGAAAAACTGTTTTTT,CASGHSEKLFF
.,TRBV30,.,TRBJ1-2,TGTGCCTGGTGGCGGAGCTCTAACTATGGCTACACCTTC,CAWWRSSNYGYTF
TRBD2,TRBV10-3,.,TRBJ2-3,TGTGCCATCAGTGAAAGAATCAGCGGGGGTGGCACAGATACGCAGTATTTT,CAISERISGGGTDTQYF
.,TRBV29-1,.,TRBJ1-1,TGCAGCGTTGTAACATCCTCAGGCACTGAAGCTTTCTTT,CSVVTSSGTEAFF
TRBD1,TRBV12-5,.,TRBJ2-7,TGTGCTAGTGGTTTGTCCCCGGGACAGTACTACGAGCAGTACTTC,CASGLSPGQYYEQYF
.,TRBV30,once,TRBJ1-1,TGTGCCTGGAGTGTACAGGTCAAGAACACTGAAGCTTTCTTT,CAWSVQVKNTEAFF
TRBD1,TRBV29-1,few,TRBJ2-7,TGCAGCGCCGGAGGGGGGACAGGGGCCTACGAGCAGTACTTC,CSAGGGTGAYEQYF
.,TRBV30,.,TRBJ2-3,TGTGCCTGGAGTGCAGGGGCTAGCACAGATACGCAGTATTTT,CAWSAGASTDTQYF
.,TRBV11-2,few,TRBJ2-7,TGTGCCAGCAGCTTCCAACGTCCGGGACTCCTTAATGGTGAGCAGTACTTC,CASSFQRPGLLNGEQYF
.,TRBV27,many,TRBJ1-1,TGTGCCAGCAGTCCCCTCCCCCTCACTGAAGCTTTCTTT,CASSPLPLTEAFF
TRBD1,TRBV4-3,few,TRBJ2-3,TGCGCCAGCAGCCAAGGGGGTTCGGGACAGGGTATAGATACGCAGTATTTT,CASSQGGSGQGIDTQYF
TRBD2,TRBV29-1,few,TRBJ2-5,TGCAGCGTTGAAGGAGCGGGGGTCCAAGAGACCCAGTACTTC,CSVEGAGVQETQYF
TRBD2,TRBV7-9,.,TRBJ2-5,TGTGCCAGCAGCAGACTAGCGGCCATCAGGGAGACCCAGTACTTC,CASSRLAAIRETQYF
.,TRBV11-3,.,TRBJ1-5,TGTGCCAGCAGCCTCACGTCTATCAATCAGCCCCAGCATTTT,CASSLTSINQPQHF
.,TRBV29-1,few,TRBJ2-3,TGCAGCGTTCAACAGGGTACAGATACGCAGTATTTT,CSVQQGTDTQYF
.,TRBV7-9,.,TRBJ2-7,TGTGCCAGCGGGGACGGATCCTACGAGCAGTACTTC,CASGDGSYEQYF
.,TRBV7-2,few,TRBJ1-4,TGTGCCAGCAGCCGGGACGGAACTGAAAAACTGTTTTTT,CASSRDGTEKLFF
.,TRBV7-2,few,TRBJ2-3,TGTGCCAGCAGCCCCCGGACAGATACGCAGTATTTT,CASSPRTDTQYF
.,TRBV30,.,TRBJ2-6,TGTGCCTGGAGTAGAGGGGGCTCTGGGGCCAACGTCCTGACTTTC,CAWSRGGSGANVLTF
.,TRBV30,.,TRBJ1-2,TGTGCCTGGAGTGTTCAAGCGAACTATGGCTACACCTTC,CAWSVQANYGYTF
.,TRBV29-1,.,TRBJ2-1,TGCAGCGTCGACAGAAATACCTACAATGAGCAGTTCTTC,CSVDRNTYNEQFF
.,TRBV15,.,TRBJ2-6,TGTGCCACCAGCCAGTCGCAGGCTGGGGCCAACGTCCTGACTTTC,CATSQSQAGANVLTF
.,TRBV15,.,TRBJ2-1,TGTGCCACCAGTAGCAGGGGATCCTATAACAATGAGCAGTTCTTC,CATSSRGSYNNEQFF
.,TRBV10-3,few,TRBJ1-2,TGTGCCATCGGGGACCCCACCCAAGGAAACTATGGCTACACCTTC,CAIGDPTQGNYGYTF
.,TRBV5-1,few,TRBJ2-3,TGCGCCAGCAGCTATTTTGGGGGGAAGAGCACAGATACGCAGTATTTT,CASSYFGGKSTDTQYF
.,TRBV2,.,TRBJ1-1,TGTGCCAGCGGAACAGGGATGGATGTGGCTTTCTTT,CASGTGMDVAFF
.,TRBV11-2,few,TRBJ2-1,TGTGCCAGCGGTATGTTCAATGAGCAGTTCTTC,CASGMFNEQFF
TRBD1,TRBV30,.,TRBJ1-2,TGTGCCTCGGACAGGCATGCTAACTATGGCTACACCTTC,CASDRHANYGYTF
.,TRBV14,.,TRBJ2-2,TGTGCCAGCAGCCTAACCCACAGGGTGAACACCGGGGAGCTGTTTTTT,CASSLTHRVNTGELFF
.,TRBV2,.,TRBJ1-5,TGTGCCAGCGGAGAGGGGGGAGCCAGCAATCAGCCCCAGCATTTT,CASGEGGASNQPQHF